The present TCR beta chain was sequenced within a study of blood T cell repertoires in COVID-19. Study-level information: The cDNA or gDNA used as material had been derived from T cells, B-cell-depleted T cells, or PBMCs.

Per the original methods: Reference gene primer amplification gave nucleated cell count estimates. Sequencing was performed with immunoSEQ multiplex PCR; in TCRdb, only in-frame clones are kept and a portion is missing. The DNA was the basis for D and trimming; V, J and clone size are from that table. The sample has 200,000 to 300,000 clones, around nine tenths seen once. Input material: peripheral blood. This TCR was sampled from a woman between 35 and 50 years old who had recovered from COVID-19.

The chain's CDR3 is CASRQGTGELFF. DNA of the CDR3: TGTGCCAGCAGACAGGGCACCGGGGAGCTGTTTTTT. The chain uses TRBV6-5 and TRBJ2-2; the D gene is possibly TRBD1 (6 bases). CDR1 and CDR2 (germline): MNHEY, SVGAGI. V was trimmed by 6 bases and J by 4 bases, leaving 6 bases between them. This CDR3 region has 12 residues.